This T cell receptor (beta chain) was sequenced for a study of cytomegalovirus exposure and HLA in healthy donors. Use of 60 Vbeta and 13 Jbeta primers characterized the PCR. The table came from immunoSEQ multiplex PCR; TCRdb's copy has only in-frame clones and leaves some out. This sample carries roughly 55,000 clones, 77% of them seen once, and the ten largest clones take about 2.3%. The CDR3 runs 14 residues. Germline assignment: CDR1 MDHEN and CDR2 SYDVKM. Trimming left V 4 bases short and J 3 bases short, with 9 bases between. This clone was found a few times. The receptor was derived from a female donor in good health and CMV-seronegative. The genes are TRBV28 and TRBJ1-4; maybe TRBD1 (5 bases). Sequenced material: PBMCs. The CDR3: CASSSGGANEKLFF. The CDR3 nucleotides are TGTGCCAGCAGTTCCGGAGGGGCTAATGAAAAACTGTTTTTT.